Below, 6 T cell receptor beta chains from the same sample are listed, as sequenced in a study of T cell responses to AZD1222 COVID-19 vaccine. Data came from immunoSEQ multiplex PCR; TCRdb stores just in-frame clones and leaves some out. The sample carries over 100,000 clones, about 93% recorded once. The sequences come from peripheral blood, collected on day 0 of AZD1222 vaccination. The receptors here all came from an adult in good health.

The CDR3 bases are TGCGCCAGCAGCCAGGCCGTTTGGCACGAGCAGTACTTC. This gives the protein CASSQAVWHEQYF. This chain links TRBV4-1 with TRBJ2-7; D not resolved. This CDR3 has 13 residues. The V gene's germline CDR1 is MGHRA and CDR2 YSYEKL. V was trimmed by 3 bases and J by 5 bases, leaving 11 bases between them.

The chain has TRBV6-2 or TRBV6-3 and TRBJ2-7; D is unclear. Germline assignment: CDR1 MNHEY and CDR2 SVGEGT. V lost 6 bases and J 4 bases, leaving 10 bases between the germline ends. CDR3 length: 12 amino acids. The CDR3 protein is CASSSLKYEQYF. The CDR3 bases are TGTGCCAGCAGCTCACTTAAATACGAGCAGTACTTC.

The rearrangement uses TRBV4-2 and TRBJ2-2; 7 bases map to TRBD1. V was clipped by 1 base and J by 7 bases; unmatched bases: 12. There are 17 residues in the CDR3. Germline CDR1 is LGHNA and CDR2 is YNFKEQ. CDR3 residues: CASSQAGTAEGYGELFF. CDR3 coding DNA: TGTGCCAGCAGCCAAGCGGGGACAGCGGAAGGGTACGGGGAGCTGTTTTTT.

The gene calls are TRBV9 and TRBJ1-6; possible D gene TRBD1, 5 bases. The V and J ends lost 3 bases and 0 bases respectively, with 13 bases between them. CDR3 length: 17 residues. CDR1 is SGDLS, CDR2 YYNGEE, per germline. In DNA form, the CDR3 reads TGTGCCAGCAGCGCCCGACAGACTTCCTCCTATAATTCACCCCTCCACTTT. Its translation: CASSARQTSSYNSPLHF.

This clone was counted a few times. The rearrangement links TRBV2 to TRBJ2-1; 8 bases are shared with TRBD2. Germline lookup yields CDR1 SNHLY and CDR2 FYNNEI. The V segment lost 5 bases and the J segment 1 base; nucleotides outside the gene matches: 10. The CDR3 spans 17 residues. In DNA, the CDR3 is TGTGCCAGCAGTTCCCGCAGAACTAGCGGATCCTACAATGAGCAGTTCTTC. Translation: CASSSRRTSGSYNEQFF.

This clone appeared a single time. V usage is TRBV5-1 and J usage is TRBJ2-2; 9 bases align to TRBD2. The V and J ends lost 1 base and 0 bases, in that order; junction bases with no gene match: 7. This CDR3 has 18 amino acids. Germline CDR1 is SGHRS and CDR2 is YFSETQ. The CDR3 bases are TGCGCCAGCAGCTTGATATTAGCGGGGGACGCGAACACCGGGGAGCTGTTTTTT. This translates into CASSLILAGDANTGELFF.